This T cell receptor (beta chain) was recorded in a study of response to subunit inactivated influenza vaccine. Overall study findings and caveats: T cells newly recruited by each seasonal influenza vaccination are few, the authors suggested.

The CDR3 loop spans 10 amino acids. Germline CDR1 and CDR2: MNHNS and SASEGT. MiXCR was run by TCRdb on the RT-PCR reads, yielding one entry per CDR3 protein. The sample shows 490,000 or so distinct CDR3 sequences, under 9% of them seen only once. With regard to this clonotype: The antigen is undetermined. Sequence at one end of the junction differs from germline and may be a read error.

V and J are TRBV6-1 and TRBJ2-7; 10 bases line up with TRBD1. The origin of this receptor is a man between 50 and 69 years old who received an inactivated influenza vaccine. The sequencing used PBMCs from blood, collected roughly 24 months after vaccination. CDR3 amino acids: CASGRDRGVF. CDR3 coding DNA: TGTGCCAGCGGCCGGGACAGGGGTGTGTTC.